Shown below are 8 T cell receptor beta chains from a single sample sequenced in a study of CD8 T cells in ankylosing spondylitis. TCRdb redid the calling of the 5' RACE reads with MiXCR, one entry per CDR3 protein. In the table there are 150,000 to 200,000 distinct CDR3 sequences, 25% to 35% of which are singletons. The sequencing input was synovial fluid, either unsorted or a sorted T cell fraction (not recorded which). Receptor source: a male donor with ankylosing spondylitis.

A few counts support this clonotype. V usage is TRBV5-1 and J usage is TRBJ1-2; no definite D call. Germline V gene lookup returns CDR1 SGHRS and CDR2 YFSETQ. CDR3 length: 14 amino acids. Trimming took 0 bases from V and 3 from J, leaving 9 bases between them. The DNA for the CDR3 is TGCGCCAGCAGCTTGGCTCCAGACGACTATGGCTACACCTTC. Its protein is CASSLAPDDYGYTF.

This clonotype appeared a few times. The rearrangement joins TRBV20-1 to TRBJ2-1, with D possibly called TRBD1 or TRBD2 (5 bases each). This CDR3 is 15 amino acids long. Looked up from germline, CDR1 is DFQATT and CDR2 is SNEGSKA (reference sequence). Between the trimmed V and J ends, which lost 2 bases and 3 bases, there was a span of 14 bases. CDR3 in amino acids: CSARTGTGNYNEQFF. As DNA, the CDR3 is TGCAGTGCTAGAACCGGGACGGGGAACTACAATGAGCAGTTCTTC.

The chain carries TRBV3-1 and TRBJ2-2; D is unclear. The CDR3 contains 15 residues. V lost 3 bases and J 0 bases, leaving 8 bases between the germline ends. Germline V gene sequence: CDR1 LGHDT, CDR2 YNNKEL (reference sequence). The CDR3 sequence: CASSQLTPNTGELFF. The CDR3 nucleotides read TGTGCCAGCAGCCAGCTAACACCGAACACCGGGGAGCTGTTTTTT.

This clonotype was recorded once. The CDR3 spells CASSRDRGDTQYF. CDR3 nucleotides: TGTGCCAGCAGCCGGGACAGGGGTGATACGCAGTATTTT. V gene TRBV7-6 combines with J gene TRBJ2-3; the match to TRBD1 covers 10 bases. V shed 5 bases, J shed 6 bases, and the junction held 2 bases outside the gene matches. CDR3 length: 13 residues. Germline V lookup: CDR1 SGHVS, CDR2 FNYEAQ.

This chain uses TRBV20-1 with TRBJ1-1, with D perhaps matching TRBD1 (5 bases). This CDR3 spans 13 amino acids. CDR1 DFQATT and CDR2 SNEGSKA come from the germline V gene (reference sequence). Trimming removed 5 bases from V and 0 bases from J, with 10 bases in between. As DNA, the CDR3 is TGCAGTGCTGACGGGACCATGAACACTGAAGCTTTCTTT. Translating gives CSADGTMNTEAFF.

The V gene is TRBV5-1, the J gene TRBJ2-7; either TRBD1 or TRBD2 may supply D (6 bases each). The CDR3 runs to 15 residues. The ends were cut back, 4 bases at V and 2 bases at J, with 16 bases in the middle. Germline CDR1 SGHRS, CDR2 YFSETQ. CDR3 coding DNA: TGCGCCAGCAGCCGCGGGACACAGAGACCCTACGAGCAGTACTTC. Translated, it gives CASSRGTQRPYEQYF.

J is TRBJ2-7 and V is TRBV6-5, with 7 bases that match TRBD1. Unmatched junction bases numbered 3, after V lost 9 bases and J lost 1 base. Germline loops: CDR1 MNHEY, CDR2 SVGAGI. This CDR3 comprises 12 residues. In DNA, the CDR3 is TGTGCCAGAGGGACAGCGTCCTACGAGCAGTACTTC. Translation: CARGTASYEQYF.

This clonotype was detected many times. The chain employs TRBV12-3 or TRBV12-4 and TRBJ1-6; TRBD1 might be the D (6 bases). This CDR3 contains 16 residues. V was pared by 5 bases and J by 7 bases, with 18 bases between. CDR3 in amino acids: CASSPIFGTPNSPLHF. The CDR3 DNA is TGTGCCAGCAGTCCGATATTCGGGACACCGAATTCACCCCTCCACTTT.